This T cell receptor beta chain was identified during a study of blood T cell repertoires in COVID-19. Study details: The analysed material was cDNA or gDNA that came from T cells, B-cell-depleted T cells, or PBMCs.

V lost 4 bases to trimming and J lost 1 base, with 10 bases between them. The germline CDR1 and CDR2 sequences are SEHNR and FQNEAQ (reference sequence). This CDR3 region has 14 residues. Profiled with immunoSEQ multiplex PCR; TCRdb holds only in-frame clones, not every one. This sample has 190,000 or so clones, with roughly 77% found just once. The sample was peripheral blood. The chain couples TRBV7-9 to TRBJ1-1; no firm D call. The origin of this receptor is an elderly woman with COVID-19, enrolled during active disease. CDR3 coding DNA: TGTGCCAGCAGCTCGTCTACTGGGAACACTGAAGCTTTCTTT. Translation gives CASSSSTGNTEAFF.